This passage covers 18 T cell receptor beta chains from one sample sequenced in a study of T-cell reconstitution after alpha-beta-depleted transplantation in children. During its preparation, the TCRbeta library received unique molecular identifiers. From the PCR reads, TCRdb called clonotypes with MiXCR, one entry per CDR3 protein. This sample has 95,000 to 120,000 distinct CDR3 sequences, with around 6.4% found just once. Source: PBMCs, mostly from graft donor cells, taken 360 days after TCRalphabeta/CD19-depleted stem cell transplant. The source of these receptors is a male patient aged 2-15 years who had a stem cell transplant for acute lymphoblastic leukemia, so the T cells may come from the graft donor.

Ten or more counts support this clonotype. The chain joins TRBV4-3 to TRBJ2-7; 9 bases agree with TRBD1. This CDR3 spans 15 amino acids. V trimming: 1 base; J trimming: 3 bases; junction bases outside the gene matches: 4. Germline V gene data show CDR1 as LGHNA and CDR2 as YSLEER. CDR3 nucleotide sequence: TGCGCCAGCAGCCAAGGCACGGACAGGGGCTACGAGCAGTACTTC. The encoded protein is CASSQGTDRGYEQYF.

The sample holds a few counts of this clonotype. This chain joins TRBV7-8 and TRBJ2-6; 10 bases are a match to TRBD1. The germline V gene has CDR1 SGHVS and CDR2 FQNEAQ. There are 17 residues in the CDR3. The junction had 6 bases not matched to a gene; V was cut back by 7 bases and J by 0 bases. In DNA form, the CDR3 reads TGTGCCAGCATCGGGACAGGGGCGTTCTCTGGGGCCAACGTCCTGACTTTC. It translates to CASIGTGAFSGANVLTF.

There are many counts of this clonotype. The J gene is TRBJ2-1, the V gene TRBV27; maybe TRBD1 (6 bases). Trimming cost V 8 bases and J 4 bases, with 18 bases left between them. The CDR3 is 15 residues long. CDR1 and CDR2 from the germline V gene are MNHEY and SMNVEV (reference sequence). The CDR3, as DNA: TGTGCCAGCTATAGCCGGGACAAGTATTACAATGAGCAGTTCTTC. The encoded protein is CASYSRDKYYNEQFF.

The rearrangement uses TRBV7-8 and TRBJ1-4, with unresolved D. Trimming removed 4 bases at V and 5 bases at J, with 14 bases between. The CDR3 loop spans 15 amino acids. Per germline, CDR1 SGHVS and CDR2 FQNEAQ. The CDR3 loop reads CASSYRRGLNEKLFF. The CDR3 DNA is TGTGCCAGCAGCTATAGGAGAGGTCTCAATGAAAAACTGTTTTTT.

This clonotype was recorded many times. The chain employs TRBV9 and TRBJ2-3, with 9 bases matching TRBD1. There are 16 residues in the CDR3. Germline CDR1 reads SGDLS; CDR2 reads YYNGEE. Trimming took 3 bases from V and 0 from J; bases not matched to a gene: 5. CDR3 loop: CASSGGTGPSTDTQYF. CDR3 in DNA: TGTGCCAGCAGCGGAGGGACAGGGCCTAGCACAGATACGCAGTATTTT. The variable domain in full, completed from reference TRBV9 and TRBJ2-3, reads DSGVTQTPKHLITATGQRVTLRCSPRSGDLSVYWYQQSLDQGLQFLIQYYNGEERAKGNILERFSAQQFPDLHSELNLSSLELGDSALYFCASSGGTGPSTDTQYFGPGTRLTVL.

This clonotype was observed at least ten times. The chain employs TRBV7-9 and TRBJ2-2, with D uncertain. Germline V CDR1 and CDR2: SEHNR, FQNEAQ (reference sequence). The CDR3 sequence is 14 residues long. V lost 6 bases, J lost 5 bases, and 13 bases lay in between. The CDR3 sequence is CASSPRPETGELFF. DNA of the CDR3: TGTGCCAGCAGTCCCCGTCCAGAGACCGGGGAGCTGTTTTTT. Complete variable domain (other parts from reference TRBV7-9 and TRBJ2-2): DTGVSQNPRHKITKRGQNVTFRCDPISEHNRLYWYRQTLGQGPEFLTYFQNEAQLEKSRLLSDRFSAERPKGSFSTLEIQRTEQGDSAMYLCASSPRPETGELFFGEGSRLTVL.

This clonotype was counted at least ten times. V is TRBV5-1 and J is TRBJ1-1; D possibly corresponds to TRBD1 (6 bases). This CDR3 region has 17 residues. V lost 3 bases to trimming and J lost 0 bases, with 18 bases between them. CDR1 SGHRS and CDR2 YFSETQ come from the germline V gene. The CDR3: CASSSNPQGFVNTEAFF. The CDR3 bases are TGCGCCAGCAGCTCGAACCCCCAGGGGTTTGTGAACACTGAAGCTTTCTTT.

By proportion, this clonotype is medium-sized. The V and J genes are TRBV6-1 and TRBJ2-1; 12 bases fit TRBD2. Germline V gene lookup returns CDR1 MNHNS and CDR2 SASEGT. Germline trimming cut 4 bases from V and 2 bases from J; bases unmatched to any gene: 0. This CDR3 spans 15 amino acids. The DNA for the CDR3 is TGTGCCAGCAGTGGGACTAGCGGGGCCTACAATGAGCAGTTCTTC. Encoded protein: CASSGTSGAYNEQFF.

Ten or more counts support this clonotype. The chain is built from TRBV12-3 or TRBV12-4 and TRBJ2-7; D unclear. With 2 bases removed from V and 6 bases from J, the gap between germline ends came to 11 bases. CDR3 length: 13 residues. The CDR3 DNA is TGTGCCAGCAGTTTATCTACTAAAGGCGAGCAGTACTTC. It is translated as CASSLSTKGEQYF.

This clonotype was counted between two and nine times. This chain joins TRBV10-3 and TRBJ2-5; TRBD1 matches 7 bases. Germline assignment: CDR1 ENHRY and CDR2 SYGVKD. V lost 0 bases and J lost 3; bases outside the gene matches: 1. The CDR3 is made up of 14 amino acids. CDR3 in amino acids: CAISESGTEETQYF. The CDR3 DNA sequence: TGTGCCATCAGTGAGTCCGGGACAGAAGAGACCCAGTACTTC.

This clonotype was seen a few times. This rearrangement joins TRBV11-2 to TRBJ2-7, with 9 bases lining up with TRBD1. This CDR3 is built from 15 residues. Germline V gene lookup returns CDR1 SGHAT and CDR2 FQNNGV. Trimming at V came to 5 bases and at J to 2 bases, leaving 7 bases not matched to a gene. Here the CDR3 reads CASSPRDRVTYEQYF. Here the CDR3 DNA reads TGTGCCAGCAGCCCCCGGGACAGGGTCACCTACGAGCAGTACTTC. The full variable domain, completed using reference TRBV11-2 and TRBJ2-7, is EAGVAQSPRYKIIEKRQSVAFWCNPISGHATLYWYQQILGQGPKLLIQFQNNGVVDDSQLPKDRFSAERLKGVDSTLKIQPAKLEDSAVYLCASSPRDRVTYEQYFGPGTRLTVT.

The chain has TRBV28 and TRBJ2-2; tentative D call: TRBD1 (6 bases). The CDR3 is 13 amino acids. Germline CDR1 MDHEN, CDR2 SYDVKM. With 6 bases removed from V and 4 bases from J, the gap between germline ends came to 9 bases. CDR3 DNA: TGTGCCAGCAGGGAAGGGGGCACCGGGGAGCTGTTTTTT. It specifies CASREGGTGELFF.

This clonotype was found many times. The rearrangement uses TRBV20-1 and TRBJ2-7; possibly TRBD2 for D (6 bases). This CDR3 region has 14 residues. Germline V gives CDR1 DFQATT, CDR2 SNEGSKA (reference sequence). V gave up 2 bases and J gave up 0 bases, with 11 bases separating them. DNA of the CDR3: TGCAGTGCTAGACAAGGGGACTTCTCCTACGAGCAGTACTTC. This gives the protein CSARQGDFSYEQYF.

In its sample, this clonotype was seen many times. The chain links TRBV4-2 to TRBJ2-7; D unresolved. CDR1 LGHNA and CDR2 YNFKEQ come from the germline V gene. Trimming stripped 1 base from V and 3 bases from J, with 7 bases between. CDR3 length equals 13 residues. Written as DNA, the CDR3 is TGTGCCAGCAGCCAAGCCCGTGGCTACGAGCAGTACTTC. Translation gives CASSQARGYEQYF.

This clonotype was seen ten or more times. V and J are TRBV9 and TRBJ2-1; 9 bases align to TRBD2. CDR3 size: 15 residues. Germline CDR1 reads SGDLS; CDR2 reads YYNGEE. The V and J ends lost 0 bases and 8 bases, in that order; junction bases with no gene match: 6. CDR3 region: CASSVVAGAGDEQFF. CDR3 in DNA: TGTGCCAGCAGCGTAGTAGCGGGGGCAGGGGATGAGCAGTTCTTC.

Many counts were recorded for this clonotype. The rearrangement links TRBV27 to TRBJ2-7, with D unclear. This CDR3 is 15 amino acids long. The ends were cut back, 6 bases at V and 3 bases at J, with 18 bases in the middle. Germline CDR1 is MNHEY and CDR2 is SMNVEV (reference sequence). The CDR3 here is CASSTLKGRYYEQYF. In nucleotides, the CDR3 is TGTGCCAGCAGCACATTAAAGGGCAGGTACTACGAGCAGTACTTC.

This clonotype was picked up a small number of times. J is TRBJ1-2 and V is TRBV29-1; D not resolved. This CDR3 has 12 amino acids. Trimming took 7 bases from V and 4 from J, leaving 13 bases between them. Germline V lookup: CDR1 SQVTM, CDR2 ANQGSEA. In DNA form, the CDR3 reads TGCAGCGCCTTGGGCCACTTCTATGGCTACACCTTC. Amino acid sequence: CSALGHFYGYTF. The full variable domain, in which reference TRBV29-1 and TRBJ1-2 provide the parts outside the CDR3, is SAVISQKPSRDICQRGTSLTIQCQVDSQVTMMFWYRQQPGQSLTLIATANQGSEATYESGFVIDKFPISRPNLTFSTLTVSNMSPEDSSIYLCSALGHFYGYTFGSGTRLTVV.

This clonotype was seen many times. The rearrangement uses TRBV7-2 and TRBJ2-3; D gene ambiguous. CDR3 length: 15 residues. V was cut by 1 base and J by 0 bases, with 8 bases left in between. Germline CDR1 and CDR2: SGHTA and FQGNSA. The CDR3 loop reads CASSLGASSTDTQYF. CDR3 nucleotide sequence: TGTGCCAGCAGCTTAGGAGCATCAAGCACAGATACGCAGTATTTT.